This TCR beta chain was obtained from a study of blood T cell repertoires in COVID-19. Germline CDR1 and CDR2: SGHAT and FQNNGV. The V end lost 2 bases, the J end lost 9 bases, and 14 bases lay between the germline ends. This CDR3 has 13 amino acids. Sequenced by immunoSEQ multiplex PCR; TCRdb stores in-frame clones only, minus some. Altogether about 180,000 clones are present, approximately 80% being singletons, with the ten largest covering approximately 15%. The clonotype comes from a man aged 55-75 years who had been exposed to COVID-19. The chain links TRBV11-2 to TRBJ2-7; D is possibly TRBD2 (6 bases). Sequencing used PBMCs or T cells enriched from blood (not recorded which). The CDR3 bases are TGTGCCAGCAGCTTAATGGGGAAAGCGGGGCAGTACTTC. This encodes CASSLMGKAGQYF.